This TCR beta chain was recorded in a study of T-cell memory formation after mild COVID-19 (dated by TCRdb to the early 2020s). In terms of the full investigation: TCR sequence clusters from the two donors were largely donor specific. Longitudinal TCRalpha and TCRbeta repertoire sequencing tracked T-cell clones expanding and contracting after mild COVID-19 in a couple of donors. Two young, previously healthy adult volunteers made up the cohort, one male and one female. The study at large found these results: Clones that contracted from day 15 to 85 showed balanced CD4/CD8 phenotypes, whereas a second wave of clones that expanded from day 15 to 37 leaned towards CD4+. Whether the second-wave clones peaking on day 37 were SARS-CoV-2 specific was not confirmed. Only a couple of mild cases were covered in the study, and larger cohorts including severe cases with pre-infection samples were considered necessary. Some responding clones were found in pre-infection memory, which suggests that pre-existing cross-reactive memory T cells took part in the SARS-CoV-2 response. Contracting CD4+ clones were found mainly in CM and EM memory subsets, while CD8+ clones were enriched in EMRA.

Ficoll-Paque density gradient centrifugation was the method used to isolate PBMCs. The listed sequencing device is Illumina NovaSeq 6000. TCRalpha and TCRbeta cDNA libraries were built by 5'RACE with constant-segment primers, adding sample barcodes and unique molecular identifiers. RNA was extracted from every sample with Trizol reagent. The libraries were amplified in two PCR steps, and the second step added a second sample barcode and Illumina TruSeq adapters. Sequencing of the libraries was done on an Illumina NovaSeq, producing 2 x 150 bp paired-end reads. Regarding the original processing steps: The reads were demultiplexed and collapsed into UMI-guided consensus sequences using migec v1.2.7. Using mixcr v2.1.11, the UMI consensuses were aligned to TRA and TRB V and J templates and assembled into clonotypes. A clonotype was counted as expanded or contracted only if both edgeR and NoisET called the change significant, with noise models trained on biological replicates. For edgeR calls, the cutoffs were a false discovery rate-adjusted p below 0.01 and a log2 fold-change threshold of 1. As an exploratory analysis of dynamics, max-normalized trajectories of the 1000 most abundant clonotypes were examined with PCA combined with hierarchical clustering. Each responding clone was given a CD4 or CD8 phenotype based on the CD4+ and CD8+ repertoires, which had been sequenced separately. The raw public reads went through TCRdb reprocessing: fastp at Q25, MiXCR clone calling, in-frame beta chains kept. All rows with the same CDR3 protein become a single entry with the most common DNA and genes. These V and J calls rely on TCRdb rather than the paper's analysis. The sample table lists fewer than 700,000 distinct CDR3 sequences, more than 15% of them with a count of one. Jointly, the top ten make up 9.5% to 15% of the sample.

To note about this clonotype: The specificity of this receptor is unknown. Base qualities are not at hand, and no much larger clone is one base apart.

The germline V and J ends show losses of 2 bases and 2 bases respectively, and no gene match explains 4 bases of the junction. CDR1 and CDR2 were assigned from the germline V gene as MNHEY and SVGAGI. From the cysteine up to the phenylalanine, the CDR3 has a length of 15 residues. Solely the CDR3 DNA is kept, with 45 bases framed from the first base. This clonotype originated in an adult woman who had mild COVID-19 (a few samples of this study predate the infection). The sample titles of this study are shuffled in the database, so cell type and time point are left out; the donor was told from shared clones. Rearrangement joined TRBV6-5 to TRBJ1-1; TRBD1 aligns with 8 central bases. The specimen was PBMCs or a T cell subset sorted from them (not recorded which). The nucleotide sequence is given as TGTGCCAGCAGTTACGGGACAGGAGTCAACACTGAAGCTTTCTTT. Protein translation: CASSYGTGVNTEAFF.